The clone carrying this T cell receptor (beta chain) has at least ten counts. This entry is derived from a study of blood T cell repertoires in COVID-19. Study details: In each case, the material was cDNA or gDNA derived from T cells, B-cell-depleted T cells, or PBMCs.

The length of the CDR3 is 14 residues. Germline V CDR1 and CDR2: MDHEN, SYDVKM. The V end lost 6 bases, the J end lost 3 bases, and 15 bases lay between the germline ends. Participants were aged roughly 18 to 100 years from 20 to 30 US areas. Cohort 3 donors were reported recovered after two negative PCRs, clearance, or symptom resolution. Here immunoSEQ multiplex PCR was the method, and the copy in TCRdb shows in-frame clones only, minus some. There are about 330,000 clones in the sample; roughly 86% occur only once, and 5.3% lies in the top ten. This chain links TRBV28 with TRBJ2-7; weak D call: TRBD2 (6 bases). The sample taken for sequencing was PBMCs or T cells enriched from blood (not recorded which). This TCR was recovered from a woman younger than 45 who had recovered from COVID-19. The CDR3, as DNA: TGTGCCAGCAGACCGCCGGGACTTATCTACGAGCAGTACTTC. It codes for CASRPPGLIYEQYF. Full variable domain (outside the CDR3, taken from reference TRBV28 and TRBJ2-7): DVKVTQSSRYLVKRTGEKVFLECVQDMDHENMFWYRQDPGLGLRLIYFSYDVKMKEKGDIPEGYSVSREKKERFSLILESASTNQTSMYLCASRPPGLIYEQYFGPGTRLTVT.